The T cell receptor beta chain described here comes from a study of cytomegalovirus exposure and HLA in healthy donors. Findings of the study overall: CMV serostatus was the sole immune exposure information available. Indistinguishable V segments such as TRBV6-2 and TRBV6-3 were excluded. Later analysis showed TCR association rates varying by HLA locus, highest for DRB1 and lowest for HLA-C. Association of a missense DCLRE1C variant with TCR beta V- and J-gene trimming was reported in a later analysis.

The study ran its PCR with 60 Vbeta and 13 Jbeta primers. This table comes from immunoSEQ multiplex PCR, and its TCRdb copy is limited to in-frame clones, with some not included. The sample includes 160,000 or so clones, approximately 78% seen only once; the top ten take 3% to 3.5%. Germline CDR1 is MNHEY and CDR2 is SVGAGI. The V gene lost 7 bases and the J gene lost 3 bases, with 10 bases spanning the gap. There are 13 residues in the CDR3. A remark on this clone: The antigen is not known.

The sequenced material came from PBMCs. The TCR was taken from a woman aged 40-49 years in good health and CMV-seronegative. The rearrangement links TRBV6-5 to TRBJ1-5; maybe TRBD1 (6 bases). The CDR3 sequence: CASKGGINQPQHF. DNA of the CDR3: TGTGCCAGCAAGGGGGGGATCAATCAGCCCCAGCATTTT.